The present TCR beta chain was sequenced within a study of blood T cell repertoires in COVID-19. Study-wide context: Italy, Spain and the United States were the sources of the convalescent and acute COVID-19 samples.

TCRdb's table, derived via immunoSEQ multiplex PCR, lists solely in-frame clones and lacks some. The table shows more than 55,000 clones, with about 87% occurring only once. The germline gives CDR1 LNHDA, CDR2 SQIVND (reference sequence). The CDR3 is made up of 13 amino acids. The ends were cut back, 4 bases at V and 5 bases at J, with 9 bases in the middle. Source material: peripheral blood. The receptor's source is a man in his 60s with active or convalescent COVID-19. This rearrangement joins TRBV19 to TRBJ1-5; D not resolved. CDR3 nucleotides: TGTGCCAGTAGTACGTACACCGATCAGCCCCAGCATTTT. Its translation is CASSTYTDQPQHF.